This T cell receptor beta chain stems from a study of beta chain features in type 1 diabetes. On this clone itself: Its specificity is unknown.

The V segment lost 4 bases and the J segment 0 bases; nucleotides outside the gene matches: 2. Germline V gene lookup returns CDR1 MDHEN and CDR2 SYDVKM. The CDR3 has 14 residues. As every portion of the isolated RNA was reverse transcribed, the sequencing read expressed TCRB transcripts. Average reads for naive, central memory and regulatory T cell samples were some 3.9 million. The repertoire was sequenced with immunoSEQ multiplex PCR; TCRdb's copy has only in-frame clones and lacks some. The table records fewer than 350,000 clones, 15% to 20% of them present only once. General study results and limits: A greater similarity of naive, central memory and Treg TCRB repertoires was seen among patients than among healthy donors.

Purities in excess of 95% were seen in all sorted populations. The V call is TRBV28, the J call TRBJ1-2, with 7 bases identical to TRBD1. The sequencing sample was made of naive CD4+ T cells from blood. This TCR came from a woman aged 18 to 35 in good health. The CDR3 nucleotides are TGTGCCAGCAGTTCCGGGACAGCTAACTATGGCTACACCTTC. Amino acids: CASSSGTANYGYTF.